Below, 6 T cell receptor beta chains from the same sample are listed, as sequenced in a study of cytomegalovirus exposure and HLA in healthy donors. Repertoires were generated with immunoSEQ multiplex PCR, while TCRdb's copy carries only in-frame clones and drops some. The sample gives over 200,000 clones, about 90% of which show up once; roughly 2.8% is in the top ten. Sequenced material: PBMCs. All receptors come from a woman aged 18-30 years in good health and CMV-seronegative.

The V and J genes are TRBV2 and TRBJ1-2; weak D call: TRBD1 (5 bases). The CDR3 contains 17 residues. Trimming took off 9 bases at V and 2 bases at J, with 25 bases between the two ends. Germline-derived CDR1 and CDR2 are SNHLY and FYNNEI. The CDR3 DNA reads TGTGCCAGTGAAAGCAGGGTACTAGCGGACCTGAACTATGGCTACACCTTC. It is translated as CASESRVLADLNYGYTF.

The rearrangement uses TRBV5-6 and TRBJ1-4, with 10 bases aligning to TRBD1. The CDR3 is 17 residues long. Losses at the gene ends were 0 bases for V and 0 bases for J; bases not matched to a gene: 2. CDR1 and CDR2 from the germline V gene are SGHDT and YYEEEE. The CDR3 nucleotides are TGTGCCAGCAGCTTGGGACAGGGGGCCGCAACTAATGAAAAACTGTTTTTT. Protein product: CASSLGQGAATNEKLFF.

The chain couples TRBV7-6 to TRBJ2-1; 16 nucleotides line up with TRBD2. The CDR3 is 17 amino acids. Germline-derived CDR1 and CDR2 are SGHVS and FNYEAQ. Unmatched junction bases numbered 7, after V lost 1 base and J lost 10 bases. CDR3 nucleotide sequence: TGTGCCAGCAGCTTAGAGGGACTAGCGGGAGGGATAGGGGAGCAGTTCTTC. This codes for CASSLEGLAGGIGEQFF.

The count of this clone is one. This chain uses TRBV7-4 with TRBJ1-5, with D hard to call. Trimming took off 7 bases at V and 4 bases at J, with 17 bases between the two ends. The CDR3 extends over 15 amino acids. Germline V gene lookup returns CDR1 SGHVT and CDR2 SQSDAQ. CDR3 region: CASNEPGLFNQPQHF. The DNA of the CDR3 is TGTGCCAGCAACGAACCGGGTCTGTTTAATCAGCCCCAGCATTTT. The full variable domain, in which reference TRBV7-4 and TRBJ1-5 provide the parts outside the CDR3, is GAGVSQSPRYKVAKRGRDVALRCDSISGHVTLYWYRQTLGQGSEVLTYSQSDAQRDKSGRPSGRFSAERPERSVSTLKIQRTEQGDSAVYLCASNEPGLFNQPQHFGDGTRLSIL.

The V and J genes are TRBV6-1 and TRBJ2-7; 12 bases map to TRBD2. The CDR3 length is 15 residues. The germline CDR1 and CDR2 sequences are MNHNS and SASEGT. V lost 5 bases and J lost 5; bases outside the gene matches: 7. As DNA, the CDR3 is TGTGCCAGCAGTCTTCTAGCGGGAGGGCCCCACGAGCAGTACTTC. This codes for CASSLLAGGPHEQYF.

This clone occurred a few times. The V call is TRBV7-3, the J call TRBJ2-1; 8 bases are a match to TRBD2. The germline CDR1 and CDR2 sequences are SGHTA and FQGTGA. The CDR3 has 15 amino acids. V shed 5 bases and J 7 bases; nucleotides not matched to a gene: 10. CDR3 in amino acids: CASSLSGTRANEQFF. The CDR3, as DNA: TGTGCCAGCAGCCTTAGTGGGACTAGGGCAAATGAGCAGTTCTTC.